The 24 T cell receptor beta chains listed next were all sequenced from one sample in a study of blood T cell repertoires in COVID-19. Here immunoSEQ multiplex PCR was the method, and the copy in TCRdb shows in-frame clones only, minus some. The data contain a few hundred thousand clones, about 82% of them singletons. Input material: peripheral blood. Receptors originate from a human donor in a cohort sampled during active COVID-19.

The gene calls are TRBV4-1 and TRBJ2-1; TRBD2 matches 13 bases. Germline CDR1 is MGHRA and CDR2 is YSYEKL. Trimming removed 5 bases from V and 10 bases from J; junction bases left unmatched: 11. The CDR3 has 16 amino acids. CDR3 bases: TGCGCCAGCAGCTCTACTAGCGGGGGGGCCGATTACGAGCAGTTCTTC. Protein product: CASSSTSGGADYEQFF.

V is TRBV2 and J is TRBJ2-2; the D gene is possibly TRBD1 (8 bases). The V and J ends lost 5 bases and 4 bases respectively, with 11 bases between them. CDR3 length: 14 residues. Germline CDR1 and CDR2: SNHLY and FYNNEI. The CDR3 DNA follows: TGTGCCAGCAGTTACAGGGGGGGCACCGGGGAGCTGTTTTTT. This codes for CASSYRGGTGELFF.

This chain links TRBV30 with TRBJ1-1; a weak D match, TRBD1 (5 bases). V was cut by 4 bases and J by 6 bases, with 18 bases left in between. CDR1 and CDR2 from the germline V gene are GTSNPN and SVGIG (reference sequence). CDR3 size: 14 residues. In nucleotides, the CDR3 is TGTGCCTGGAATTACGCCCCGGGGGGGGCTGAAGCTTTCTTT. As protein: CAWNYAPGGAEAFF. The complete variable domain, with remaining parts taken from reference TRBV30 and TRBJ1-1, reads SQTIHQWPATLVQPVGSPLSLECTVEGTSNPNLYWYRQAAGRGLQLLFYSVGIGQISSEVPQNLSASRPQDRQFILSSKKLLLSDSGFYLCAWNYAPGGAEAFFGQGTRLTVV.

V gene TRBV12-5 combines with J gene TRBJ2-4; a possible D gene is TRBD1 (6 bases). V lost 0 bases and J lost 7, with 13 bases in between. This CDR3 has 15 amino acids. Germline assignment: CDR1 LGHNT and CDR2 FRNRAP. CDR3 amino acids: CASGLVVGHVNIQYF. In DNA, the CDR3 is TGTGCTAGTGGTTTGGTCGTGGGACATGTTAACATTCAGTACTTC.

The sample holds a few counts of this clone. The chain is built from TRBV20-1 and TRBJ2-7; 8 bases align to TRBD1. Germline loops: CDR1 DFQATT, CDR2 SNEGSKA (reference sequence). V was pared by 3 bases and J by 1 base, with 5 bases of the junction left unmatched. The CDR3 loop spans 14 amino acids. The CDR3 spells CSASRDRTSYEQYF. Written as DNA, the CDR3 is TGCAGTGCTAGTCGGGACAGGACTTCCTACGAGCAGTACTTC.

Here the CDR3 DNA reads TGTGCCAGCAGTTACCAGGGGCTAGCGGGGGATAAGTACTTC. Its protein is CASSYQGLAGDKYF. The chain couples TRBV6-5 to TRBJ2-7; the match to TRBD2 covers 10 bases. V shed 2 bases and J 11 bases; nucleotides not matched to a gene: 9. This CDR3 has 14 residues. The germline V gene encodes CDR1 MNHEY and CDR2 SVGAGI.

The chain has TRBV30 and TRBJ2-1; 10 bases are a match to TRBD2. Germline V gene data show CDR1 as GTSNPN and CDR2 as SVGIG (reference sequence). This CDR3 spans 16 amino acids. The trim removed 2 bases at V and 9 bases at J, leaving 13 bases unmatched. The CDR3 DNA reads as TGTGCCTGGAGTTATCGTAGCGGGGGGCCTCAGGGTGAGCAGTTCTTC. Translating it yields CAWSYRSGGPQGEQFF.

This clone was seen many times. The chain carries TRBV4-2 and TRBJ1-4; D may be TRBD1 (6 bases). This CDR3 region has 15 residues. Germline-derived CDR1 and CDR2 are LGHNA and YNFKEQ. Deletions cut 2 bases from V and 5 bases from J, with 12 bases between. In DNA form, the CDR3 reads TGTGCCAGCAGCCAAAAGACAGGAACGAATGAAAAACTGTTTTTT. Translating it yields CASSQKTGTNEKLFF.

With regard to this clone: At the DNA level, this CDR3 is encoded by other sequences in the same sample as well. The chain recombines TRBV6-5 with TRBJ1-1, with 7 nucleotides matching TRBD1. Trimming at V came to 6 bases and at J to 4 bases, leaving 5 bases not matched to a gene. The CDR3 is 13 residues long. From germline, CDR1 is MNHEY and CDR2 SVGAGI. CDR3 nucleotide sequence: TGTGCCAGCAGCTGGACAGGAGGCACTGAAGCTTTCTTT. Translation: CASSWTGGTEAFF.

The gene calls are TRBV2 and TRBJ1-2; 9 positions match TRBD1. Germline V lookup: CDR1 SNHLY, CDR2 FYNNEI. The CDR3 extends over 13 amino acids. V trimming: 6 bases; J trimming: 5 bases; junction bases outside the gene matches: 4. CDR3 residues: CASRGDREYGYTF. CDR3 nucleotides: TGTGCCAGCAGGGGGGACAGGGAATATGGCTACACCTTC. The variable domain in full, with the rest retrieved from reference TRBV2 and TRBJ1-2, is EPEVTQTPSHQVTQMGQEVILRCVPISNHLYFYWYRQILGQKVEFLVSFYNNEISEKSEIFDDQFSVERPDGSNFTLKIRSTKLEDSAMYFCASRGDREYGYTFGSGTRLTVV.

This chain links TRBV2 with TRBJ1-1, with 8 bases identical to TRBD1. Germline V gene lookup returns CDR1 SNHLY and CDR2 FYNNEI. The V segment lost 7 bases and the J segment 5 bases; nucleotides outside the gene matches: 3. The CDR3 length is 12 residues. The CDR3 loop is CASNQGATEAFF. As DNA, the CDR3 is TGTGCCAGCAATCAGGGGGCTACTGAAGCTTTCTTT.

The rearrangement uses TRBV30 and TRBJ2-7; perhaps TRBD1 as D (5 bases). The germline gives CDR1 GTSNPN, CDR2 SVGIG (reference sequence). V lost 4 bases to trimming and J lost 6 bases, with 16 bases between them. The CDR3 runs 13 residues. Here the CDR3 reads CAWKFRFQGEQYF. CDR3 DNA: TGTGCCTGGAAGTTCCGGTTTCAGGGCGAGCAGTACTTC.

The J gene is TRBJ1-3, the V gene TRBV18, with 7 bases matching TRBD1. Germline V lookup: CDR1 KGHSH, CDR2 LQKENI. The length of the CDR3 is 17 residues. The ends lost 2 bases at V and 0 bases at J; junction bases unmatched: 7. DNA of the CDR3: TGTGCCAGCTCACCAGAACTACAGGGGTACTCTGGAAACACCATATATTTT. Amino acid sequence: CASSPELQGYSGNTIYF.

The rearrangement joins TRBV3-1 (or the pseudogene TRBV3-2) to TRBJ1-2, with D hard to call. The length of the CDR3 is 15 residues. Germline V lookup: CDR1 LGHDT, CDR2 YNNKEL (reference sequence). Trimming removed 5 bases at V and 0 bases at J, with 13 bases between. CDR3 in DNA: TGTGCCAGCAGCGATTTCAGACTTTCTAACTATGGCTACACCTTC. Translating it yields CASSDFRLSNYGYTF.

V and J are TRBV15 and TRBJ2-4; 12 positions agree with TRBD1. This CDR3 has 16 residues. Germline V gene lookup returns CDR1 LNHNV and CDR2 YYDKDF (reference sequence). V gave up 6 bases and J gave up 2 bases; unmatched junction bases: 5. In DNA form, the CDR3 reads TGTGCCACCAGTCCGGGACAGGGGGCTTCCAAAAACATTCAGTACTTC. Its protein product is CATSPGQGASKNIQYF.

As DNA, the CDR3 is TGTGCCACCACAAGGCAGGGGACCGGGGAGCTGTTTTTT. The encoded protein is CATTRQGTGELFF. V and J are TRBV15 and TRBJ2-2, with a possible D match to TRBD1 (6 bases). The CDR3 runs 13 residues. The germline gives CDR1 LNHNV, CDR2 YYDKDF (reference sequence). The V gene lost 7 bases and the J gene lost 5 bases, with 11 bases spanning the gap.

V is TRBV12-5 and J is TRBJ1-1; perhaps TRBD1 as D (6 bases). V lost 5 bases and J 5 bases, leaving 18 bases between the germline ends. The CDR3 has 15 residues. CDR1 and CDR2 from the germline V gene are LGHNT and FRNRAP. CDR3 protein: CASGLDRDKVTEAFF. In DNA, the CDR3 is TGTGCTAGTGGTCTGGACCGGGACAAGGTGACTGAAGCTTTCTTT. The variable domain in full, completed from reference TRBV12-5 and TRBJ1-1, reads DARVTQTPRHKVTEMGQEVTMRCQPILGHNTVFWYRQTMMQGLELLAYFRNRAPLDDSGMPKDRFSAEMPDATLATLKIQPSEPRDSAVYFCASGLDRDKVTEAFFGQGTRLTVV.

This sequence joins TRBV30 and TRBJ1-5; D not resolved. Deletions cut 2 bases from V and 4 bases from J, with 12 bases between. The CDR3 extends over 14 amino acids. Germline V gene lookup returns CDR1 GTSNPN and CDR2 SVGIG (reference sequence). CDR3 DNA: TGTGCCTGGAGTTCCGTGACACCAAATCAGCCCCAGCATTTT. Translated, it gives CAWSSVTPNQPQHF.

The chain employs TRBV6-2 or TRBV6-3 and TRBJ1-4; D call uncertain. Germline V CDR1 and CDR2: MNHEY, SVGEGT. The CDR3 sequence is 13 residues long. V lost 0 bases and J 8 bases, leaving 7 bases between the germline ends. This chain's CDR3 is CASSYSEGEKLFF. CDR3 DNA sequence: TGTGCCAGCAGTTACTCGGAGGGCGAAAAACTGTTTTTT.

This clone appeared a single time. The sample holds other DNA sequences that translate to the same CDR3. V is TRBV7-3 and J is TRBJ2-2; D is undetermined. CDR1 is SGHTA and CDR2 is FQGTGA in the germline V gene. The CDR3 spans 13 residues. The V gene lost 1 base and the J gene lost 6 bases, with 6 bases spanning the gap. This chain's CDR3 is CASSLSAAGELFF. In DNA, the CDR3 is TGTGCCAGCAGCTTAAGCGCGGCCGGGGAGCTGTTTTTT.

The rearrangement uses TRBV3-1 (or the pseudogene TRBV3-2) and TRBJ2-1; unclear D gene. Germline CDR1 reads LGHDT; CDR2 reads YNNKEL (reference sequence). The CDR3 contains 12 residues. V lost 8 bases and J lost 4, with 9 bases in between. In DNA form, the CDR3 reads TGTGCCAGCGCGCCCAATTACAATGAGCAGTTCTTC. Its protein is CASAPNYNEQFF.

The CDR3 bases are TGTGCCAGTAGTATGGGGAAGCGGGGGGGCCAGCAGCAGTACTTC. Its translation is CASSMGKRGGQQQYF. The chain employs TRBV19 and TRBJ2-7, with 10 bases aligning to TRBD2. Losses at the gene ends were 3 bases for V and 8 bases for J; bases not matched to a gene: 10. The germline V gene has CDR1 LNHDA and CDR2 SQIVND (reference sequence). CDR3 size: 15 residues.

Notes on this clone: Distinct nucleotide sequences in the sample also encode this CDR3. V and J are TRBV27 and TRBJ2-7; maybe TRBD1 (6 bases). The ends were cut back, 2 bases at V and 4 bases at J, with 12 bases in the middle. This CDR3 has 14 residues. Germline V gene lookup returns CDR1 MNHEY and CDR2 SMNVEV (reference sequence). CDR3: CASSLVRGGYEQYF. The CDR3 DNA follows: TGTGCCAGCAGTTTAGTCAGGGGCGGATACGAGCAGTACTTC.

The chain has TRBV7-3 and TRBJ2-1; TRBD1 matches at 7 bases. This CDR3 has 16 amino acids. Germline V gives CDR1 SGHTA, CDR2 FQGTGA. The ends lost 1 base at V and 2 bases at J; junction bases unmatched: 5. CDR3 amino acids: CASSLRDSLTYNEQFF. The CDR3 bases are TGTGCCAGCAGCTTAAGGGACAGTCTCACCTACAATGAGCAGTTCTTC.